Each of the 23 T cell receptor beta chains below was sequenced from the same sample in a study of blood T cells in healthy people across ages. Next came a second PCR, run for roughly 6 to 11 cycles, which used a sample-barcoded 5' primer along with a J-beta primer mix. TCRdb ran MiXCR on the 5' RACE reads and lists one entry per CDR3 protein. The sample holds some 640,000 distinct CDR3 sequences, about 30% seen once. Sequenced input: blood. Every receptor here comes from a woman of 80 years or more in good health.

A remark on this clonotype: This sequence may be a read error, since a much larger clone differs from it by one base. This rearrangement joins TRBV12-3 or TRBV12-4 to TRBJ2-1, with 8 bases lining up with TRBD1. Near its end, the DNA agrees better with TRBJ2-7, so the J call may be wrong. CDR3 length: 15 residues. The CDR3 bases are TGTGCCAGCAGTTTACCAGGGGGCTCCTACAATGAGCAGTACTTC. Protein sequence: CASSLPGGSYNEQYF.

The genes are TRBV11-1 and TRBJ1-1; TRBD1 matches 7 bases. CDR3 length: 13 residues. Per the germline V gene, CDR1 is SGHAT and CDR2 is FQDESV (reference sequence). After removal of 5 bases from V and 7 bases from J, the junction contained 7 bases not matched to a gene. The CDR3 DNA reads as TGTGCCAGCAGCCCGGTGGACAGGAGTGAAGCTTTCTTT. Protein product: CASSPVDRSEAFF.

A word on this clonotype: This could be a read error, since a much larger clone is one nucleotide away. The chain employs TRBV20-1 and TRBJ2-6, with D perhaps TRBD1 (5 bases). The CDR3 is 15 amino acids. Trimming cost V 6 bases and J 0 bases, with 12 bases left between them. The V gene's germline CDR1 is DFQATT and CDR2 SNEGSKA (reference sequence). The CDR3 nucleotides read TGCAGTGCACCGGACAACTTCTCTGGGGCCAACGTCCTGACTTTC. This sequence encodes CSAPDNFSGANVLTF.

This clonotype appeared many times. This sequence joins TRBV14 and TRBJ2-1, with 11 bases fitting TRBD2. V was pared by 2 bases and J by 2 bases, with 11 bases of the junction left unmatched. The CDR3 is made up of 19 amino acids. Germline CDR1 reads SGHDN; CDR2 reads FVKESK. CDR3 sequence: CASSQLGLAGARTYNEQFF. The CDR3 DNA reads TGTGCCAGCAGCCAACTCGGACTAGCGGGTGCTAGGACCTACAATGAGCAGTTCTTC. Drawing the rest from reference TRBV14 and TRBJ2-1, the complete variable domain is EAGVTQFPSHSVIEKGQTVTLRCDPISGHDNLYWYRRVMGKEIKFLLHFVKESKQDESGMPNNRFLAERTGGTYSTLKVQPAELEDSGVYFCASSQLGLAGARTYNEQFFGPGTRLTVL.

This clonotype occurred many times. This chain joins TRBV28 and TRBJ2-1, with D perhaps TRBD2 (7 bases). The germline V gene encodes CDR1 MDHEN and CDR2 SYDVKM. This CDR3 has 16 amino acids. The V end lost 7 bases, the J end lost 2 bases, and 18 bases lay between the germline ends. The DNA of the CDR3 is TGTGCCAGCACCTTGGGGGGGGCCGCCCCCTACAATGAGCAGTTCTTC. Translation gives CASTLGGAAPYNEQFF.

CDR3 in DNA: TGTGCCAGCAGTTTTGAGGAGCGGGGCGCCTACGAGCAGTACTTC. This encodes CASSFEERGAYEQYF. This chain connects TRBV28 to TRBJ2-7; 7 bases are a match to TRBD2. CDR1 is MDHEN, CDR2 SYDVKM, per germline. After removal of 3 bases from V and 2 bases from J, the junction contained 7 bases not matched to a gene. The CDR3 covers 15 residues.

The rearrangement joins TRBV20-1 to TRBJ2-4; 7 bases line up with TRBD2. The J call may be in error: the DNA end matches TRBJ2-7 better. The CDR3 length is 14 residues. Germline CDR1 and CDR2: DFQATT and SNEGSKA (reference sequence). In DNA form, the CDR3 reads TGCAGTGCTAGATCGTGGACTGGGAGGGACGAGCAGTACTTC. Its translation: CSARSWTGRDEQYF.

This clonotype was counted at least ten times. J is TRBJ2-1 and V is TRBV6-5, with 11 bases lining up with TRBD2. V lost 5 bases and J lost 6; bases outside the gene matches: 6. CDR1 and CDR2 (germline): MNHEY, SVGAGI. The CDR3 contains 15 residues. The CDR3 nucleotides are TGTGCCAGCAGTCCCACAGGACTAGCGGGCAATGAGCAGTTCTTC. The encoded protein is CASSPTGLAGNEQFF.

This clonotype was counted ten times or more. The genes are TRBV6-2 or TRBV6-3 and TRBJ2-4; 14 nucleotides agree with TRBD2. The CDR3 extends over 16 amino acids. The germline CDR1 and CDR2 sequences are MNHEY and SVGEGT. J was trimmed by 8 bases and V by 2 bases; bases with no gene match: 5. The CDR3 protein is CASSYGGTSGGDIQYF. The CDR3 nucleotides read TGTGCCAGCAGTTACGGCGGGACTAGCGGGGGAGACATTCAGTACTTC.

The J gene is TRBJ2-7, the V gene TRBV7-6, with D maybe TRBD2 (6 bases). CDR1 and CDR2 (germline): SGHVS, FNYEAQ. CDR3 length: 15 residues. The germline V and J ends were trimmed by 1 base and 3 bases, with 13 bases remaining between them. The CDR3 nucleotides read TGTGCCAGCAGCTTAGTGGCGGGATTAGACTACGAGCAGTACTTC. Translating it yields CASSLVAGLDYEQYF.

This clonotype was counted at least ten times. This CDR3 is CSVDNQALGGYTF. CDR3 in DNA: TGCAGCGTTGATAACCAGGCCCTCGGTGGCTACACCTTC. The chain recombines TRBV29-1 with TRBJ1-2; D ambiguous. Trimming took off 3 bases at V and 7 bases at J, with 15 bases between the two ends. The germline gives CDR1 SQVTM, CDR2 ANQGSEA. This CDR3 has 13 residues.

A note on this clonotype: This clone may be a read error of a much larger clone one base away. The chain is built from TRBV7-3 and TRBJ2-1; D may be TRBD1 or TRBD2 (5 bases each). This CDR3 contains 15 residues. Germline-derived CDR1 and CDR2 are SGHTA and FQGTGA. Trimming removed 5 bases from V and 2 bases from J, with 13 bases in between. The chain's CDR3 is CASSPIVGAYNEQFF. CDR3 DNA sequence: TGTGCCAGCAGCCCCATAGTGGGGGCCTACAATGAGCAGTTCTTC.

The rearrangement uses TRBV9 and TRBJ1-5; 8 bases are shared with TRBD1. CDR3 length equals 15 residues. V lost 3 bases and J lost 4; bases outside the gene matches: 6. Germline CDR1 and CDR2: SGDLS and YYNGEE. CDR3 in DNA: TGTGCCAGCAGCGCCGCAGGGGGCCAGAATCAGCCCCAGCATTTT. Protein product: CASSAAGGQNQPQHF.

This clonotype was seen a handful of times. The genes are TRBV7-9 and TRBJ1-1, with D perhaps TRBD1 (6 bases). Trimming left V 5 bases short and J 11 bases short, with 15 bases between. In germline, CDR1 is SEHNR, CDR2 FQNEAQ (reference sequence). CDR3 length: 12 residues. As DNA, the CDR3 is TGTGCCAGCAGCACATCAGGGGTTGGGGCTTTCTTT. This codes for CASSTSGVGAFF.

Written as DNA, the CDR3 is TGCGCCAGCAGCTTACAGGGGAGCCCTGCTAACTATGGCTACACCTTC. Residues: CASSLQGSPANYGYTF. The chain links TRBV5-1 to TRBJ1-2; 7 bases line up with TRBD1. The CDR3 runs to 16 residues. V lost 2 bases to trimming and J lost 0 bases; unmatched junction nucleotides: 7. Germline V CDR1 and CDR2: SGHRS, YFSETQ. Full variable domain (rest looked up from reference TRBV5-1 and TRBJ1-2): KAGVTQTPRYLIKTRGQQVTLSCSPISGHRSVSWYQQTPGQGLQFLFEYFSETQRNKGNFPGRFSGRQFSNSRSEMNVSTLELGDSALYLCASSLQGSPANYGYTFGSGTRLTVV.

On this clonotype: A junction boundary mismatches the germline segment, possibly from a read error. The chain combines TRBV9 with TRBJ1-1; D is undetermined. The germline V gene encodes CDR1 SGDLS and CDR2 YYNGEE. The CDR3 has 14 amino acids. Here the CDR3 DNA reads TGTGTCAGCAGCGTAGGGCTAGGGAACACTGAAGCTTTCTTT. It encodes CVSSVGLGNTEAFF.

The gene calls are TRBV7-2 and TRBJ1-1, with 10 bases matching TRBD1. V was pared by 5 bases and J by 5 bases, with 8 bases of the junction left unmatched. Germline assignment: CDR1 SGHTA and CDR2 FQGNSA. This CDR3 has 15 amino acids. The CDR3: CASSPDRGARTEAFF. The CDR3 nucleotides read TGTGCCAGCAGCCCGGACAGGGGGGCGAGGACTGAAGCTTTCTTT.

The CDR3 reads CSAGGPWGGETQYF. The CDR3 DNA sequence: TGCAGTGCTGGAGGCCCCTGGGGGGGAGAGACCCAGTACTTC. The chain recombines TRBV20-1 with TRBJ2-5, with 7 positions matching TRBD2. J gave up 4 bases and V 5 bases, and 10 bases lay outside the gene matches. The CDR3 consists of 14 residues. Germline V gene data show CDR1 as DFQATT and CDR2 as SNEGSKA (reference sequence).

This clonotype was detected a few times. This chain connects TRBV20-1 to TRBJ1-5, with D possibly TRBD1 on 5 matching bases. The CDR3 length is 16 residues. The V end was cut by 4 bases, the J end by 2 bases, with 18 bases between. Germline CDR1 is DFQATT and CDR2 is SNEGSKA (reference sequence). The CDR3 DNA reads as TGCAGTGCTACCTCTCCGGGGGGAAAACGCAATCAGCCCCAGCATTTT. This gives the protein CSATSPGGKRNQPQHF.

In this sample, this clonotype turned up a few times. The V call is TRBV6-1, the J call TRBJ1-5, with 9 bases aligning to TRBD1. Germline CDR1 is MNHNS and CDR2 is SASEGT. V was clipped by 6 bases and J by 0 bases; unmatched bases: 9. CDR3 length equals 17 residues. The CDR3 sequence is CASRPGQGRNSNQPQHF. In nucleotides, the CDR3 is TGTGCCAGCAGACCGGGACAGGGACGAAATAGCAATCAGCCCCAGCATTTT.

This clonotype was recorded at least ten times. The chain has TRBV7-8 and TRBJ2-2; the D gene is possibly TRBD1 (5 bases). V was clipped by 1 base and J by 1 base, with 10 bases between them. The CDR3 runs to 16 residues. Germline assignment: CDR1 SGHVS and CDR2 FQNEAQ. CDR3 nucleotide sequence: TGTGCCAGCAGCTTAGTTTACAGGATGAACACCGGGGAGCTGTTTTTT. As protein: CASSLVYRMNTGELFF. Combining the CDR3 with reference TRBV7-8 and TRBJ2-2 gives the whole variable domain GAGVSQSPRYKVAKRGQDVALRCDPISGHVSLFWYQQALGQGPEFLTYFQNEAQLDKSGLPSDRFFAERPEGSVSTLKIQRTQQEDSAVYLCASSLVYRMNTGELFFGEGSRLTVL.

In its sample, this clonotype was seen a few times. The chain uses TRBV5-1 and TRBJ1-6; 12 bases map to TRBD1. The CDR3 runs 15 residues. Germline V gene sequence: CDR1 SGHRS, CDR2 YFSETQ. Losses at the gene ends were 4 bases for V and 10 bases for J; bases not matched to a gene: 6. The DNA of the CDR3 is TGCGCCAGCAGCAGAGGGACAGGGGGCATGTCACCCCTCCACTTT. Its protein is CASSRGTGGMSPLHF.

This clonotype was picked up many times. The chain couples TRBV27 to TRBJ1-2; tentatively, D is TRBD1 (6 bases). CDR1 and CDR2 from the germline V gene are MNHEY and SMNVEV (reference sequence). The length of the CDR3 is 14 residues. V was cut by 6 bases and J by 4 bases, with 15 bases left in between. As DNA, the CDR3 is TGTGCCAGCAGGCCCACAGGGTTAGGCTATGGCTACACCTTC. It yields the protein CASRPTGLGYGYTF.